The present TCR beta chain was sequenced within a study of blood T cell repertoires in COVID-19. Only in-frame clones appear in the TCRdb table, and some are missing; sequencing was by immunoSEQ multiplex PCR. The sample contains fewer than 200,000 clones, less than 90% of which appear only once. Trimming at V came to 10 bases and at J to 0 bases, leaving 6 bases not matched to a gene. Germline assignment: CDR1 ENHRY and CDR2 SYGVKD. The CDR3 spans 13 residues. Only a few counts were recorded for this clone. Sequences were obtained from PBMCs or T cells enriched from blood (not recorded which). The clonotype comes from a woman between 45 and 60 years old who had recovered from COVID-19. The chain combines TRBV10-3 with TRBJ2-7; 7 bases match TRBD1. The CDR3 loop reads CATGQDSSYEQYV. In nucleotides, the CDR3 is TGTGCCACAGGACAGGATAGCTCCTACGAGCAGTACGTC.